What follows are 3 T cell receptor beta chains derived from one specimen sequenced in a study of T cells in Graves' hyperthyroidism and ophthalmopathy. RNA transcripts served as the template for amplifying TCR beta CDR3 regions. In the first-round RT-PCR of the TCR CDR3, the HTBI primer set was used. TCRdb reanalysed the multiplex PCR reads using MiXCR and keeps one entry per CDR3 protein. Altogether some 460,000 distinct CDR3 sequences are present, 15% to 19% being singletons, with the ten largest covering over 12%. Sequenced input: blood. The receptors were sampled from a woman aged 18-29 years with Graves' hyperthyroidism.

On this clonotype: Just one base apart from a much larger clone, this may be a read error. The V and J genes are TRBV20-1 and TRBJ2-1, with TRBD2 matching over 8 bases. The CDR3 spans 14 residues. Trimming at V came to 6 bases and at J to 4 bases, leaving 8 bases not matched to a gene. Germline CDR1 and CDR2: DFQATT and SNEGSKA (reference sequence). Here the CDR3 reads CSASALADYNEQFF. CDR3 sequence (DNA): TGCAGTGCCTCCGCACTAGCGGATTACAATGAGCAGTTCTTC.

This clonotype was seen a handful of times. J is TRBJ1-1 and V is TRBV19, with D maybe TRBD1 (6 bases). Germline V CDR1 and CDR2: LNHDA, SQIVND (reference sequence). CDR3 length equals 15 residues. Trimming cost V 7 bases and J 2 bases, with 17 bases left between them. The CDR3 DNA sequence: TGTGCCAGTAACCCTTGGGGGGCCAGAAACACTGAAGCTTTCTTT. This translates into CASNPWGARNTEAFF.

The table lists this clonotype with many counts. The chain employs TRBV7-3 and TRBJ2-7; 10 nucleotides align to TRBD1. The CDR3 loop spans 15 amino acids. Germline CDR1 is SGHTA and CDR2 is FQGTGA. The V and J ends lost 7 bases and 6 bases, in that order; junction bases with no gene match: 12. The CDR3 DNA is TGTGCCAGCACCCTTTCTCCTGGACAGGGGGGCGAGCAGTACTTC. Amino acids: CASTLSPGQGGEQYF.